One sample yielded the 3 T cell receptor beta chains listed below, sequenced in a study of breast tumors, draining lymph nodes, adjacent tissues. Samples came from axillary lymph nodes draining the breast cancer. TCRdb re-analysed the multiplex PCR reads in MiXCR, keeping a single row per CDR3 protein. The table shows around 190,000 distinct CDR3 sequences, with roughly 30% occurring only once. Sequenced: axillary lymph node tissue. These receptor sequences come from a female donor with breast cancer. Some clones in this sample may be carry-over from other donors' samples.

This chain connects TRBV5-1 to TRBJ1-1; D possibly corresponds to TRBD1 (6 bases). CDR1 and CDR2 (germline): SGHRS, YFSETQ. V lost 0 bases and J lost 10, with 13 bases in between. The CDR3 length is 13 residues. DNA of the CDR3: TGCGCCAGCAGCTTGGGTCAGGGGTCGGTAGCTTTCTTT. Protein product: CASSLGQGSVAFF.

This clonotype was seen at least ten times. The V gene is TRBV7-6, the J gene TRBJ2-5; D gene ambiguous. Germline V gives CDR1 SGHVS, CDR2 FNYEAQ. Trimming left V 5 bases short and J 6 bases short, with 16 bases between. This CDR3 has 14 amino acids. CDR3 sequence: CASSPTSLLQTQYF. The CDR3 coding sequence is TGTGCCAGCAGCCCAACCTCCCTCCTCCAGACCCAGTACTTC.

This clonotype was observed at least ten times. CDR3 in DNA: TGTGCCAGCAGCTTAGGGGGCGGTTCCTATAATTCACCCCTCCACTTT. It is translated as CASSLGGGSYNSPLHF. This sequence joins TRBV7-6 and TRBJ1-6, with a weak D call TRBD1 (5 bases). The CDR3 sequence is 16 residues long. From germline, CDR1 is SGHVS and CDR2 FNYEAQ. The germline V and J ends were trimmed by 1 base and 1 base, with 8 bases remaining between them.